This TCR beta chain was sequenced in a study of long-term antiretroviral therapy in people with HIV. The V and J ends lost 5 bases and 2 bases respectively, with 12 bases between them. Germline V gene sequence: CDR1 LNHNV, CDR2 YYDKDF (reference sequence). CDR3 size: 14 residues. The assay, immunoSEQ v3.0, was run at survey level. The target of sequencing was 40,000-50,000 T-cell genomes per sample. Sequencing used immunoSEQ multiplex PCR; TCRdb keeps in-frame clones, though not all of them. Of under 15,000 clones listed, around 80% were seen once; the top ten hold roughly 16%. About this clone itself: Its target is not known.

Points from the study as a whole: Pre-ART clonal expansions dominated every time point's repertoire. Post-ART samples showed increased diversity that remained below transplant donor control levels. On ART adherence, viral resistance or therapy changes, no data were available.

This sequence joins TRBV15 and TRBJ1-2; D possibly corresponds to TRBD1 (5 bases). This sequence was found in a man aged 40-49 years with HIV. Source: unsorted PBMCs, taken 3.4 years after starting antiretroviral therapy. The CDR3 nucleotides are TGTGCCACCAGCCTTGGGACGGCGAACTATGGCTACACCTTC. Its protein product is CATSLGTANYGYTF.